A selection of T cell receptor beta chains follows, all from one sample in a study of T cell repertoires in cytomegalovirus infection. Each CDR3 protein gets one entry after TCRdb re-called the reads with MiXCR. The sample shows about 190,000 distinct CDR3 sequences, roughly 9% of them seen only once. Specimen: PBMCs. These receptors came from a human donor in good health (CMV status not recorded). Some clones in this sample may be carry-over from other donors' samples. CDR3s include the opening cysteine and the closing phenylalanine or tryptophan. Fields, in order: clone size, V gene, J gene, D gene, CDR3 protein, CDR3 DNA. D genes are given only for firm matches. Size tells how often a clone was seen (once, few, many) or the class of an expanded clone, and some rows leave it out.

clone_size: many
v_call: TRBV7-8
j_call: TRBJ1-5
d_call: TRBD1
cdr3_aa: CASSARGINQPQHF
cdr3_nt: TGTGCCAGCAGCGCCAGGGGGATCAATCAGCCCCAGCATTTT

clone_size: few
v_call: TRBV7-2
j_call: TRBJ1-1
d_call: .
cdr3_aa: CASSLRSPVAAFF
cdr3_nt: TGTGCCAGCAGCCTACGTAGCCCGGTTGCGGCTTTCTTT

clone_size: many
v_call: TRBV7-2
j_call: TRBJ2-1
d_call: .
cdr3_aa: CASSKSFAGSSYNEQFF
cdr3_nt: TGTGCCAGCAGCAAGTCCTTCGCCGGGAGTTCCTACAATGAGCAGTTCTTC

clone_size: few
v_call: TRBV20-1
j_call: TRBJ1-1
d_call: .
cdr3_aa: CSARYLEAFF
cdr3_nt: TGCAGTGCTAGGTACCTTGAAGCTTTCTTT

clone_size: many
v_call: TRBV7-9
j_call: TRBJ2-7
d_call: TRBD2
cdr3_aa: CASSLFSSGEYEQYF
cdr3_nt: TGTGCCAGCAGCTTATTTTCTAGCGGAGAATACGAGCAGTACTTC

clone_size: once
v_call: TRBV12-5
j_call: TRBJ1-2
d_call: .
cdr3_aa: CASGSQRWLDGYTF
cdr3_nt: TGTGCTAGTGGTTCGCAGCGTTGGTTAGATGGCTACACCTTC

clone_size: many
v_call: TRBV6-2/TRBV6-3
j_call: TRBJ2-1
d_call: .
cdr3_aa: CASKDGYNEQFF
cdr3_nt: TGTGCCAGCAAGGACGGTTACAATGAGCAGTTCTTC

clone_size: many
v_call: TRBV20-1
j_call: TRBJ2-1
d_call: TRBD2
cdr3_aa: CSARDALAGDLNEQFF
cdr3_nt: TGCAGTGCTAGAGATGCACTAGCGGGAGATTTAAATGAGCAGTTCTTC

clone_size: few
v_call: TRBV5-8
j_call: TRBJ2-4
d_call: .
cdr3_aa: CASSLGLVAKNIQYF
cdr3_nt: TGTGCCAGCAGCTTAGGACTGGTAGCCAAAAACATTCAGTACTTC

clone_size: many
v_call: TRBV7-2
j_call: TRBJ2-5
d_call: .
cdr3_aa: CASSLRGTQETQYF
cdr3_nt: TGTGCCAGCAGCTTACGTGGGACCCAAGAGACCCAGTACTTC

clone_size: few
v_call: TRBV28
j_call: TRBJ2-7
d_call: .
cdr3_aa: CARVGVSPTRYEQYF
cdr3_nt: TGTGCCAGGGTGGGGGTATCGCCGACCCGCTACGAGCAGTACTTC

clone_size: many
v_call: TRBV28
j_call: TRBJ1-6
d_call: .
cdr3_aa: CASSTGYNSPLHF
cdr3_nt: TGTGCCAGCAGTACAGGCTATAATTCACCCCTCCACTTT

clone_size: .
v_call: TRBV2
j_call: TRBJ2-1
d_call: TRBD2
cdr3_aa: CASSPNLLAGGRNNEQFF
cdr3_nt: TGTGCCAGCAGCCCAAACCTCTTAGCGGGAGGGAGGAACAATGAGCAGTTCTTC

clone_size: .
v_call: TRBV7-6
j_call: TRBJ2-3
d_call: TRBD2
cdr3_aa: CASSLYGGASRLAAADTQYF
cdr3_nt: TGTGCCAGCAGCTTATACGGGGGGGCTAGCCGATTGGCAGCAGCAGATACGCAGTATTTT

clone_size: few
v_call: TRBV27
j_call: TRBJ2-5
d_call: TRBD1
cdr3_aa: CASRDGTVETQYF
cdr3_nt: TGTGCCAGCAGAGACGGGACAGTGGAGACCCAGTACTTC

clone_size: many
v_call: TRBV5-6
j_call: TRBJ2-3
d_call: TRBD2
cdr3_aa: CASSARTSGERTDTQYF
cdr3_nt: TGTGCCAGCAGCGCACGAACTAGCGGAGAGAGGACAGATACGCAGTATTTT

clone_size: .
v_call: TRBV29-1
j_call: TRBJ2-7
d_call: .
cdr3_aa: CSVEVLGGGGTYEQYF
cdr3_nt: TGCAGCGTTGAAGTTCTGGGAGGAGGCGGAACCTACGAGCAGTACTTC

clone_size: many
v_call: TRBV7-2
j_call: TRBJ1-1
d_call: TRBD1
cdr3_aa: CASSLGQGRSAFF
cdr3_nt: TGTGCCAGCAGCTTAGGACAGGGACGGAGCGCTTTCTTT

clone_size: .
v_call: TRBV10-3
j_call: TRBJ1-2
d_call: TRBD1
cdr3_aa: CAIGPEQGQGAYGYTF
cdr3_nt: TGTGCCATCGGTCCGGAGCAGGGACAGGGGGCCTATGGCTACACCTTC

clone_size: many
v_call: TRBV27
j_call: TRBJ1-2
d_call: .
cdr3_aa: CASSLRTQGGSIYGYTF
cdr3_nt: TGTGCCAGCAGCCTCAGAACCCAAGGGGGGAGCATCTATGGCTACACCTTC

clone_size: many
v_call: TRBV7-2
j_call: TRBJ2-7
d_call: TRBD2
cdr3_aa: CASSLVPAGESYEQYF
cdr3_nt: TGTGCCAGCAGCTTAGTTCCGGCGGGGGAGTCCTACGAGCAGTACTTC

clone_size: many
v_call: TRBV7-2
j_call: TRBJ1-1
d_call: TRBD1
cdr3_aa: CASSEGALGNTEAFF
cdr3_nt: TGTGCCAGCAGCGAGGGGGCGCTTGGGAACACTGAAGCTTTCTTT

clone_size: few
v_call: TRBV28
j_call: TRBJ2-7
d_call: TRBD1
cdr3_aa: CASSQVGTASYEQYF
cdr3_nt: TGTGCCAGCAGCCAAGTGGGGACAGCCTCCTACGAGCAGTACTTC

clone_size: many
v_call: TRBV4-3
j_call: TRBJ2-3
d_call: .
cdr3_aa: CASSRERADTQYF
cdr3_nt: TGCGCCAGCAGCCGAGAACGAGCAGATACGCAGTATTTT

clone_size: .
v_call: TRBV18
j_call: TRBJ2-2
d_call: TRBD1
cdr3_aa: CASSLKTTGQKNKSTGELFF
cdr3_nt: TGTGCCAGCTCACTAAAGACCACGGGACAGAAGAACAAGAGCACCGGGGAGCTGTTTTTT

clone_size: few
v_call: TRBV28
j_call: TRBJ1-1
d_call: TRBD1
cdr3_aa: CASRYPGTANTEAFF
cdr3_nt: TGTGCCAGCAGATACCCTGGGACAGCTAACACTGAAGCTTTCTTT

clone_size: many
v_call: TRBV7-9
j_call: TRBJ2-7
d_call: TRBD2
cdr3_aa: CASSKGTSVTYEQYF
cdr3_nt: TGTGCCAGCAGTAAGGGGACTAGCGTAACCTACGAGCAGTACTTC

clone_size: many
v_call: TRBV7-9
j_call: TRBJ2-5
d_call: .
cdr3_aa: CASSTGTQETQYF
cdr3_nt: TGTGCCAGCAGCACCGGGACTCAAGAGACCCAGTACTTC

clone_size: many
v_call: TRBV28
j_call: TRBJ1-5
d_call: .
cdr3_aa: CASRTGGNNGQPQHF
cdr3_nt: TGTGCCAGCAGGACGGGGGGGAACAACGGTCAGCCCCAGCATTTT

clone_size: .
v_call: TRBV9
j_call: TRBJ2-3
d_call: .
cdr3_aa: CASSVEGGGTGTQYF
cdr3_nt: TGTGCCAGCAGCGTAGAGGGGGGGGGCACAGGTACGCAGTATTTT

clone_size: .
v_call: TRBV5-1
j_call: TRBJ1-1
d_call: .
cdr3_aa: CASSPSGHLATEAFF
cdr3_nt: TGCGCCAGCAGCCCCTCGGGACACTTGGCCACTGAAGCTTTCTTT

clone_size: .
v_call: TRBV6-2/TRBV6-3
j_call: TRBJ2-3
d_call: .
cdr3_aa: CASCRGDATDTQYF
cdr3_nt: TGTGCCAGTTGCCGAGGGGACGCCACAGATACGCAGTATTTT

clone_size: .
v_call: TRBV6-5
j_call: TRBJ1-2
d_call: .
cdr3_aa: CASSYLAPGGGGYTF
cdr3_nt: TGTGCCAGCAGTTACCTGGCCCCGGGGGGGGGCGGCTACACCTTC

clone_size: few
v_call: TRBV12-3/TRBV12-4
j_call: TRBJ2-1
d_call: TRBD2
cdr3_aa: CASTKLAGGPNEQFF
cdr3_nt: TGTGCCAGCACCAAGCTAGCGGGGGGGCCCAATGAGCAGTTCTTC

clone_size: few
v_call: TRBV3-1
j_call: TRBJ2-7
d_call: .
cdr3_aa: CASSQEYEQYF
cdr3_nt: TGTGCCAGCAGCCAAGAGTACGAGCAGTACTTC

clone_size: many
v_call: TRBV11-2
j_call: TRBJ1-6
d_call: .
cdr3_aa: CASSQIAFANSPLHF
cdr3_nt: TGTGCCAGCAGCCAGATCGCTTTTGCCAATTCACCCCTCCACTTT

clone_size: few
v_call: TRBV29-1
j_call: TRBJ1-1
d_call: TRBD1
cdr3_aa: CSVRQGGNTEAFF
cdr3_nt: TGCAGCGTCCGGCAGGGGGGGAACACTGAAGCTTTCTTT

clone_size: many
v_call: TRBV7-2
j_call: TRBJ1-2
d_call: TRBD1
cdr3_aa: CASSLAGQGASYTF
cdr3_nt: TGTGCCAGCAGCTTAGCGGGACAGGGGGCAAGCTACACCTTC

clone_size: few
v_call: TRBV7-2
j_call: TRBJ1-1
d_call: TRBD1
cdr3_aa: CASSLARQGPPEAFF
cdr3_nt: TGTGCCAGCAGCTTAGCAAGACAGGGGCCACCTGAAGCTTTCTTT